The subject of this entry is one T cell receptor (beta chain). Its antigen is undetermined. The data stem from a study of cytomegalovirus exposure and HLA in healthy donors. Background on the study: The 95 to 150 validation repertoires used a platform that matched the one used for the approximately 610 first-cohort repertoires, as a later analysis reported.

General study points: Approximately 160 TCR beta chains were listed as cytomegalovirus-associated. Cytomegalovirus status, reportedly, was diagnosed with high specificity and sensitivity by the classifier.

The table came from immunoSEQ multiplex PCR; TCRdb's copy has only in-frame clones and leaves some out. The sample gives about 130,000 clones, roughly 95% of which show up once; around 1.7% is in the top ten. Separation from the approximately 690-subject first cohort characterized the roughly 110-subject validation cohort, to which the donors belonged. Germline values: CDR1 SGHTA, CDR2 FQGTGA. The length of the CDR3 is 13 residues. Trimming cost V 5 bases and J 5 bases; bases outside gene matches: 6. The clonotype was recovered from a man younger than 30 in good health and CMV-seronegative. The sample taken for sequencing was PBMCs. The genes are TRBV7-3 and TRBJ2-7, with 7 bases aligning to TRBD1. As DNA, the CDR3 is TGTGCCAGCAGCCCCACAGGGGTTAACGAGCAGTACTTC. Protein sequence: CASSPTGVNEQYF.